This T cell receptor (beta chain) was sequenced during a study of blood T cell repertoires in COVID-19. In terms of age and location, participants ranged from about 18 to 95 years and lived in about 25 US areas. Either two negative PCRs, clearance, or symptom resolution qualified Cohort 3 donors as recovered. Only in-frame clones appear in the TCRdb table, and some are missing; sequencing was by immunoSEQ multiplex PCR. The repertoire has about 250,000 clones, 70% to 90% of them found once; the top ten carry about 4.1%. This TCR came from a woman aged 30 to 39 who had recovered from COVID-19. Sequenced input: PBMCs or T cells enriched from blood (not recorded which).

The CDR3, as DNA: TGTGCCAGCAGTTTATTCCGGGAGTGGGGCTACACCTTC. It encodes CASSLFREWGYTF. The chain couples TRBV28 to TRBJ1-2; D is unresolved. V was shortened by 1 base and J by 8 bases, with 11 bases between the two germline ends. In germline, CDR1 is MDHEN, CDR2 SYDVKM. CDR3 length: 13 amino acids.